Below, 13 T cell receptor beta chains from the same sample are listed, as sequenced in a study of T cell repertoires in aging, cancer and after chemotherapy. Amplification of TCR beta used genomic DNA extracted from peripheral blood. A mixed TRB-A/B primer pool amplified rearranged TRB by multiplex touch-down PCR. TCRdb reprocessed the multiplex PCR reads with MiXCR, giving one entry per CDR3 protein. The sample has thousands of distinct CDR3 sequences; roughly three fifths are singletons. The sequencing sample was made of blood. The receptors stem from a human donor with a blood cancer.

In the case of this clonotype: A read error may produce the germline difference seen at one junction end. This chain connects TRBV24-1 to TRBJ2-7, with D possibly TRBD1 on 6 matching bases. The CDR3 totals 14 residues. From germline, CDR1 is KGHDR and CDR2 SFDVKD. In nucleotides, the CDR3 is TGTGCCAGCAGTGGCCGGGACATACCCTACGAGCAGTACTTC. Translating it yields CASSGRDIPYEQYF.

Regarding this clonotype: One end of the junction is discordant with germline, which a read error may explain. The V call is TRBV11-1, the J call TRBJ2-1; D possibly corresponds to TRBD2 (6 bases). The CDR3 runs to 20 residues. Germline loops: CDR1 SGHAT, CDR2 FQDESV (reference sequence). The chain's CDR3 is CASSLKVAGKHLRAYNEQFF. CDR3 coding DNA: TGTGCCAGCAGCCTAAAAGTCGCGGGAAAGCATCTAAGGGCCTACAATGAGCAGTTCTTT.

The chain carries TRBV24-1 and TRBJ1-1; TRBD1 aligns across 9 bases. Germline values: CDR1 KGHDR, CDR2 SFDVKD. The CDR3 extends over 16 amino acids. The trim removed 3 bases at V and 4 bases at J, leaving 8 bases unmatched. The CDR3 sequence: CATSDTPGQGPTEAFF. DNA for the CDR3: TGTGCCACCAGTGATACTCCGGGACAGGGACCCACTGAAGCTTTCTTT.

The chain joins TRBV30 to TRBJ1-2; tentative D call: TRBD1 (6 bases). Germline CDR1 and CDR2: GTSNPN and SVGIG (reference sequence). The CDR3 is made up of 13 amino acids. Trimming left V 5 bases short and J 2 bases short, with 12 bases between. CDR3 DNA: TGTGCCTGGCGGGACACTTACAACTATGGCTACACCTTC. Residues: CAWRDTYNYGYTF.

The rearrangement uses TRBV6-6 and TRBJ2-2; 7 positions agree with TRBD2. Germline assignment: CDR1 MNHNY and CDR2 SVGAGI (reference sequence). CDR3 length: 15 residues. J lost 4 bases, V lost 5 bases, and 7 bases had no gene match. The CDR3 region is CASSRGGGGTGELFF. In nucleotides, the CDR3 is TGTGCCAGCAGTCGTGGGGGGGGGGGCACCGGGGAGCTGTTTTTT.

The chain recombines TRBV6-5 with TRBJ2-7, with TRBD1 matching over 10 bases. The CDR3 length is 15 residues. Germline CDR1 and CDR2: MNHEY and SVGAGI. V was pared by 6 bases and J by 3 bases, with 8 bases of the junction left unmatched. The CDR3 reads CASSPRGQGHYEQYF. The CDR3 DNA follows: TGTGCCAGCAGCCCAAGGGGACAGGGGCACTACGAGCAGTACTTC.

The chain has TRBV6-1 and TRBJ2-5, with TRBD2 identical over 7 bases. The germline V gene has CDR1 MNHNS and CDR2 SASEGT. Germline trimming cut 6 bases from V and 2 bases from J; bases unmatched to any gene: 9. There are 15 residues in the CDR3. CDR3 protein: CASSSTLAEQETQYF. CDR3 coding DNA: TGTGCCAGCAGCTCGACCCTAGCGGAGCAAGAGACCCAGTACTTC.

A single count supports this clonotype. The chain is built from TRBV5-6 and TRBJ1-2; D is undetermined. V lost 4 bases and J lost 2, with 9 bases in between. The CDR3 is 13 amino acids. The germline CDR1 and CDR2 sequences are SGHDT and YYEEEE. In DNA form, the CDR3 reads TGTGCCAGCAGCGTCGGGGTGAACTATGGCTACACCTTC. This sequence encodes CASSVGVNYGYTF.

This clonotype is labeled as medium-sized. This chain joins TRBV29-1 and TRBJ2-1; D gene uncertain. Trimming removed 5 bases from V and 2 bases from J, with 10 bases in between. The germline V gene encodes CDR1 SQVTM and CDR2 ANQGSEA. CDR3 length: 13 amino acids. The CDR3 region is CSVKSVPYNEQFF. The CDR3 bases are TGCAGCGTTAAGTCAGTCCCCTACAATGAGCAGTTCTTC.

The rearrangement joins TRBV6-1 to TRBJ1-4, with D possibly matching TRBD1 (5 bases). The CDR3 sequence is 17 residues long. V gave up 0 bases and J gave up 8 bases, with 19 bases separating them. The germline V gene has CDR1 MNHNS and CDR2 SASEGT. The CDR3 region is CASSEAPAGRAGEKLFF. Here the CDR3 DNA reads TGTGCCAGCAGTGAAGCTCCGGCAGGCAGGGCGGGGGAAAAACTGTTTTTT.

The chain carries TRBV10-3 and TRBJ2-5; D call uncertain. The CDR3 sequence is 12 residues long. Per germline, CDR1 ENHRY and CDR2 SYGVKD. V was clipped by 6 bases and J by 5 bases, with 10 bases between them. The CDR3 sequence is CAIRGTTETQYF. The CDR3 DNA sequence: TGTGCCATCAGGGGCACGACGGAGACCCAGTACTTC.

The rearrangement joins TRBV6-2 or TRBV6-3 to TRBJ1-2; D not certain. The CDR3 runs to 11 residues. CDR1 and CDR2 from the germline V gene are MNHEY and SVGEGT. V lost 3 bases, J lost 1 base, and 0 bases lay in between. The CDR3 is CASSYNYGYTF. The CDR3 DNA reads as TGTGCCAGCAGTTATAACTATGGCTACACCTTC.

J is TRBJ2-4 and V is TRBV6-5, with D possibly TRBD2 on 5 matching bases. V was shortened by 5 bases and J by 9 bases, with 17 bases between the two germline ends. Germline CDR1 is MNHEY and CDR2 is SVGAGI. The CDR3 is 14 amino acids. CDR3 nucleotide sequence: TGTGCCAGCAGTCGCATCGGTAGGGAGTCCATTCAGTACTTC. Translating gives CASSRIGRESIQYF.